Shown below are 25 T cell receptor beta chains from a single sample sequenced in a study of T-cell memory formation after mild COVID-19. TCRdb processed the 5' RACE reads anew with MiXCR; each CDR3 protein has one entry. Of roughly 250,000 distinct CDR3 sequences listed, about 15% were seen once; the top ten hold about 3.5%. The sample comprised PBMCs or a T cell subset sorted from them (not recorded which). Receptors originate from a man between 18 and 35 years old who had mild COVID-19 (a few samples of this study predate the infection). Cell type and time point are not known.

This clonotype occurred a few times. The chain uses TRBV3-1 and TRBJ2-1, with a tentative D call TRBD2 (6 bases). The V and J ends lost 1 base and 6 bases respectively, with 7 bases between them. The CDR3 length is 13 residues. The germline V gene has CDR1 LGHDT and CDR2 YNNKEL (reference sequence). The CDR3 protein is CASSQAGVNEQFF. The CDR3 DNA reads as TGTGCCAGCAGCCAAGCGGGGGTCAATGAGCAGTTCTTC.

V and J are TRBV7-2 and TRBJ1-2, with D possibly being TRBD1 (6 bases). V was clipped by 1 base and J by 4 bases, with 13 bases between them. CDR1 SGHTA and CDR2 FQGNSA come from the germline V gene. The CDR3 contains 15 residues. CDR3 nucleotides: TGTGCCAGCAGCTTAGAGAGGGCACAGGGCTATGGCTACACCTTC. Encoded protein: CASSLERAQGYGYTF.

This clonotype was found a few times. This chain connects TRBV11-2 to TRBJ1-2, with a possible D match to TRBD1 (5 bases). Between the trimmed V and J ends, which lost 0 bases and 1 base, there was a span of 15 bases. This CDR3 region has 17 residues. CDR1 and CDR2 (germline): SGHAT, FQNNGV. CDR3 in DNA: TGTGCCAGCAGCTTAGATCTGGGGACGGCTATTAACTATGGCTACACCTTC. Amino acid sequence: CASSLDLGTAINYGYTF.

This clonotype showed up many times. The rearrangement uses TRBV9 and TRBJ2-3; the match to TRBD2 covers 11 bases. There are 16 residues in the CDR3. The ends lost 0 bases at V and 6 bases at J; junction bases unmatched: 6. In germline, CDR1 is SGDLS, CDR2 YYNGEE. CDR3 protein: CASSVGASGGLDTQYF. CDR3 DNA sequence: TGTGCCAGCAGCGTAGGGGCTAGCGGGGGGCTGGATACGCAGTATTTT.

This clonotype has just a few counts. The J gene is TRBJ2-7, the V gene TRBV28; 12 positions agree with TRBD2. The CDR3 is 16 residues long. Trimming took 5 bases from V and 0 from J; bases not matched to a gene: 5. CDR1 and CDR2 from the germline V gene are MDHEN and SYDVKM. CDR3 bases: TGTGCCAGCAGTGCGGGACTAGCGGGCAGCTCCTACGAGCAGTACGTC. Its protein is CASSAGLAGSSYEQYV.

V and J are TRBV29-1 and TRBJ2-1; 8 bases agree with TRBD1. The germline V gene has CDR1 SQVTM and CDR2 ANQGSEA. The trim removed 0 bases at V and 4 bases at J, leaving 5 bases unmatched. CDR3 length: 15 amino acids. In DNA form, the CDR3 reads TGCAGCGTTGAAGATCCCAGGGGGCTTTACAATGAGCAGTTCTTC. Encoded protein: CSVEDPRGLYNEQFF.

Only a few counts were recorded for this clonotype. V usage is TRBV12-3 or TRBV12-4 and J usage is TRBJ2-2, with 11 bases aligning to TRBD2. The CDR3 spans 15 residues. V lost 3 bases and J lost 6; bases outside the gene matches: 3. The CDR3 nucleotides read TGTGCCAGCAGTTTGGGACTAGCGGAGGCCGGGGAGCTGTTTTTT. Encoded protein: CASSLGLAEAGELFF.

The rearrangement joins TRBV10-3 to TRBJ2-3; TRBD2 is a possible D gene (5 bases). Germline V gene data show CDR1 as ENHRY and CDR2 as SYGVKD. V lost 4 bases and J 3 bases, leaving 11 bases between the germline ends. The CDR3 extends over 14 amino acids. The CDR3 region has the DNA TGTGCCATCAGTGCGGACTTGGGGACAGATACGCAGTATTTT. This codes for CAISADLGTDTQYF.

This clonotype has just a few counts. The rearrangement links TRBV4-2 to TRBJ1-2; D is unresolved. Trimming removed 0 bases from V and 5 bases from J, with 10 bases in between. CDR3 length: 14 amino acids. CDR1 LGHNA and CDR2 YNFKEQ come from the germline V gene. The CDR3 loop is CASSQEAALYGYTF. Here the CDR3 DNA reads TGTGCCAGCAGCCAAGAGGCGGCCCTGTATGGCTACACCTTC.

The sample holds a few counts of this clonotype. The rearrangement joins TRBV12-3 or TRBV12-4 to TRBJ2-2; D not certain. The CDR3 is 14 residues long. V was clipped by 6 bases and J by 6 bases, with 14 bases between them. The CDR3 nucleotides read TGTGCCAGCAGAGACTCGGGCAAATCCGGGGAGCTGTTTTTT. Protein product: CASRDSGKSGELFF.

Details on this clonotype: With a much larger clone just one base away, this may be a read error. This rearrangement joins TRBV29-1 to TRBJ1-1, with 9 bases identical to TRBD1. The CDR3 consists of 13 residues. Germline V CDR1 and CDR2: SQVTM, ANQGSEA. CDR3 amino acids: CSAGRDRVTEALF. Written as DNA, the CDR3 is TGCAGCGCCGGAAGGGACAGGGTCACTGAAGCTTTATTT.

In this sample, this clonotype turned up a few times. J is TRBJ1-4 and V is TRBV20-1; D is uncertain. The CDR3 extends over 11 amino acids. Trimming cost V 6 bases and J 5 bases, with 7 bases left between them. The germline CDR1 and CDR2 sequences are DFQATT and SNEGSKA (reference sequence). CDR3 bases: TGCAGTGCCAGGTTAAATGAAAAACTGTTTTTT. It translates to CSARLNEKLFF.

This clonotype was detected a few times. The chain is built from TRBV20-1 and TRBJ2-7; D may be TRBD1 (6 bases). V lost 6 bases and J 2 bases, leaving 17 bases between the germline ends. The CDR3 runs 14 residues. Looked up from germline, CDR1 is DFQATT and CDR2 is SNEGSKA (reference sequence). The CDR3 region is CSASLPRGPYEQYF. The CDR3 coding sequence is TGCAGTGCCAGCCTGCCCAGGGGCCCCTACGAGCAGTACTTC.

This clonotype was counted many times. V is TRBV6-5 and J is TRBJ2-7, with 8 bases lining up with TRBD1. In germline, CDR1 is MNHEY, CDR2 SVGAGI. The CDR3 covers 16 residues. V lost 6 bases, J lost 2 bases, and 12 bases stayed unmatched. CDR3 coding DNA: TGTGCCAGCAGCCGTTCAGGGGGCGCTTTACCCTACGAGCAGTACTTC. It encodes CASSRSGGALPYEQYF.

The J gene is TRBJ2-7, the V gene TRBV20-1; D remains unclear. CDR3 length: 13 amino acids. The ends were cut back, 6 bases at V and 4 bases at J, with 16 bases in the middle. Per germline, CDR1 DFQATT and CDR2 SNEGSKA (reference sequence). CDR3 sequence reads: CSAITPAPYEQYV. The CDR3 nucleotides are TGCAGTGCCATAACACCCGCGCCGTACGAGCAGTACGTC.

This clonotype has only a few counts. The CDR3 region is CSAPQIAEAFF. CDR3 DNA: TGCAGTGCGCCCCAGATTGCTGAAGCTTTCTTT. The chain joins TRBV20-1 to TRBJ1-1; no firm D call. Germline V gene lookup returns CDR1 DFQATT and CDR2 SNEGSKA (reference sequence). Trimming stripped 6 bases from V and 6 bases from J, with 11 bases between. This CDR3 spans 11 amino acids.

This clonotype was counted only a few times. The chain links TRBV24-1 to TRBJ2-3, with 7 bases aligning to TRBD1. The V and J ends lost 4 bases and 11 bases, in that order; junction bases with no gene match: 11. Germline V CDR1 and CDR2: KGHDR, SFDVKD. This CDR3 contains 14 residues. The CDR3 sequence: CATSDPTGTLMQYF. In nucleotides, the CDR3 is TGTGCCACCAGTGACCCGACAGGGACCTTGATGCAGTATTTT.

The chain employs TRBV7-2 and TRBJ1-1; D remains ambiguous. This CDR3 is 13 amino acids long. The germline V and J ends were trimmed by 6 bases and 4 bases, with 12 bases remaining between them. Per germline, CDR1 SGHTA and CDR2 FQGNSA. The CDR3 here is CASSTWMGTEAFF. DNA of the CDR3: TGTGCCAGCAGTACCTGGATGGGCACTGAAGCTTTCTTT.

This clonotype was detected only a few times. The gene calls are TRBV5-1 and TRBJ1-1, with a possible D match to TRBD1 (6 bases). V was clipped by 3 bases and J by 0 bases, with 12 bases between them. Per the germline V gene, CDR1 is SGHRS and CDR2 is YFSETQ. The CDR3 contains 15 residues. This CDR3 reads CASSSEQGLNTEAFF. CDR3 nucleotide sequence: TGCGCCAGCAGCTCGGAACAGGGCCTGAACACTGAAGCTTTCTTT.

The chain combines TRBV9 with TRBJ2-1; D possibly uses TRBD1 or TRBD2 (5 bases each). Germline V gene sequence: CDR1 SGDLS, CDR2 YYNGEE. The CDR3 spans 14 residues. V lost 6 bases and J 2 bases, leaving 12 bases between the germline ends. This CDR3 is CASIGGGTYNEQFF. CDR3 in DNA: TGTGCCAGCATCGGTGGGGGTACCTACAATGAGCAGTTCTTC. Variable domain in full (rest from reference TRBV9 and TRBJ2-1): DSGVTQTPKHLITATGQRVTLRCSPRSGDLSVYWYQQSLDQGLQFLIQYYNGEERAKGNILERFSAQQFPDLHSELNLSSLELGDSALYFCASIGGGTYNEQFFGPGTRLTVL.

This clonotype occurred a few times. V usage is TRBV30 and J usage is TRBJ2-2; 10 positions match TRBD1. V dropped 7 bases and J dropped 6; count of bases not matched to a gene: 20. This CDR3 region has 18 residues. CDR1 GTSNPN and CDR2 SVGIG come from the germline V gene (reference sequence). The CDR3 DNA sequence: TGTGCCTCTAGTAGGGACAGGGGTTTCCGGGGTACCGCCGGGGAGCTGTTTTTT. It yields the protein CASSRDRGFRGTAGELFF.

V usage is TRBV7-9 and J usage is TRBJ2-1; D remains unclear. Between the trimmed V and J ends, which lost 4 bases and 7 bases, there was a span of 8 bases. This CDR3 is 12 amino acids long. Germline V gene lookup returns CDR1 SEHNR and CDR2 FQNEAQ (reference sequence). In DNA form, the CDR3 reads TGTGCCAGCAGCTCCGACTCGAATGAGCAGTTCTTC. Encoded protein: CASSSDSNEQFF.

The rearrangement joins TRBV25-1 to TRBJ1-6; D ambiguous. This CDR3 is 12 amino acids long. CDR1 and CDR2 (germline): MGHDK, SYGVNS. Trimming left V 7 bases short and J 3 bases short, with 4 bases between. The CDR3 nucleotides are TGTGCCAGCAACAGCTATAATTCACCCCTCCACTTT. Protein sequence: CASNSYNSPLHF. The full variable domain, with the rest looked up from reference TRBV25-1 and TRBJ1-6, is EADIYQTPRYLVIGTGKKITLECSQTMGHDKMYWYQQDPGMELHLIHYSYGVNSTEKGDLSSESTVSRIRTEHFPLTLESARPSHTSQYLCASNSYNSPLHFGNGTRLTVT.

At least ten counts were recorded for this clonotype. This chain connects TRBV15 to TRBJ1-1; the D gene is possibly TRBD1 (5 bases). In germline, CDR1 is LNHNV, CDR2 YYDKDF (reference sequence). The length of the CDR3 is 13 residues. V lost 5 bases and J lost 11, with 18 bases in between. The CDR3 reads CATSSGPLSDAFF. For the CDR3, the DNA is TGTGCCACCAGCTCAGGGCCCCTGTCGGATGCTTTCTTT.

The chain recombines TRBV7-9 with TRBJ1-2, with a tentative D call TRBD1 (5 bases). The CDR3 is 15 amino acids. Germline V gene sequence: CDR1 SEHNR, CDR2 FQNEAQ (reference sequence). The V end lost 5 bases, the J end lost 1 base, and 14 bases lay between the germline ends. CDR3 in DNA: TGTGCCAGCAGCATCCCCAGGGACTATAACTATGGCTACACCTTC. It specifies CASSIPRDYNYGYTF.